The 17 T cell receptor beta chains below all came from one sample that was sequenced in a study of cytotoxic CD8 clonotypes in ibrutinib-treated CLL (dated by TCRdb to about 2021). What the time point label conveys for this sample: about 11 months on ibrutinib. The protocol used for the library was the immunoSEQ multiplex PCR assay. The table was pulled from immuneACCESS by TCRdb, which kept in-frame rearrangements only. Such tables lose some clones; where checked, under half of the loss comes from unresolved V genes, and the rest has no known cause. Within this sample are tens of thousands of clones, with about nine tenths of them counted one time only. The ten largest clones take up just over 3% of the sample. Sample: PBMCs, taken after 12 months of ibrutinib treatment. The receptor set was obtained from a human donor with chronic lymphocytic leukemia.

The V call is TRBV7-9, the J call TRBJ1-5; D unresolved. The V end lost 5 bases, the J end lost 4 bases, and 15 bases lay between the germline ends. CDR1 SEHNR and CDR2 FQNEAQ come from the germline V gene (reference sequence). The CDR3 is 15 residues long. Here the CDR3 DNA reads TGTGCCAGCAGCGGCGGCGGGTCGGGGAATCAGCCCCAGCATTTT. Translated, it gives CASSGGGSGNQPQHF.

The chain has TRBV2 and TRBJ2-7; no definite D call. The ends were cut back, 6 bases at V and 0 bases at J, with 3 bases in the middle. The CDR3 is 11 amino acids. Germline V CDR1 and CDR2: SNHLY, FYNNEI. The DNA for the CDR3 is TGTGCCAGCAGGAGCTCCTACGAGCAGTACTTC. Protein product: CASRSSYEQYF.

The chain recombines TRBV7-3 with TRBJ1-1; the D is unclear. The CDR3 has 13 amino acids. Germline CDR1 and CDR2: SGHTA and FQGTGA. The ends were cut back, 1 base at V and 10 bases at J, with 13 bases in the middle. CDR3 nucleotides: TGTGCCAGCAGCTTAAACCAGGCTCCACCAGCTTTCTTT. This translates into CASSLNQAPPAFF.

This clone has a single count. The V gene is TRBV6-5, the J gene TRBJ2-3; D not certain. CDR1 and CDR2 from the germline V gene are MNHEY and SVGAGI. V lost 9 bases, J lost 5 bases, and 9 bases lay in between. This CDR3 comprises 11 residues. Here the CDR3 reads CASGQEDTQYF. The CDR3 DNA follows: TGTGCCAGTGGGCAGGAAGATACGCAGTATTTT.

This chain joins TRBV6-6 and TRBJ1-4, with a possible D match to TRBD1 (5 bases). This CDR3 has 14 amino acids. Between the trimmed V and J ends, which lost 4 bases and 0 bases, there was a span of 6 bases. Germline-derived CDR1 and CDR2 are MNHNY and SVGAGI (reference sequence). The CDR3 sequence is CASSLTATNEKLFF. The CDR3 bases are TGTGCCAGCAGTTTGACAGCAACTAATGAAAAACTGTTTTTT.

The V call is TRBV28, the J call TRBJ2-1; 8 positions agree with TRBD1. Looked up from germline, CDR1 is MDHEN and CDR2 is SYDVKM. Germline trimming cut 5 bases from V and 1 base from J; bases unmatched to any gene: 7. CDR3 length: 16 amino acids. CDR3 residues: CASSAQGAGSYNEQFF. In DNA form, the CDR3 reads TGTGCCAGCAGTGCCCAGGGGGCTGGTTCCTACAATGAGCAGTTCTTC.

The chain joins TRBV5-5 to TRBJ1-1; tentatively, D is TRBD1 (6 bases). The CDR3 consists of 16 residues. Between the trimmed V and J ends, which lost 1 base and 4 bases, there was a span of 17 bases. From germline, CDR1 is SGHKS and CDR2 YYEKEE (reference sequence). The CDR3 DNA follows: TGTGCCAGCAGCTTGATCGGGGGCTCGAGCAGCACTGAAGCTTTCTTT. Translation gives CASSLIGGSSSTEAFF.

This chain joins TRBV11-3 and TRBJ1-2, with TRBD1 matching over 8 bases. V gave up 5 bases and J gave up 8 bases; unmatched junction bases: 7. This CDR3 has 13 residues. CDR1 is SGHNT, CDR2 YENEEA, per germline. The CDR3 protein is CASSQSTGDGYTF. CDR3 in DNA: TGTGCCAGCAGCCAGTCGACAGGGGACGGCTACACCTTC.

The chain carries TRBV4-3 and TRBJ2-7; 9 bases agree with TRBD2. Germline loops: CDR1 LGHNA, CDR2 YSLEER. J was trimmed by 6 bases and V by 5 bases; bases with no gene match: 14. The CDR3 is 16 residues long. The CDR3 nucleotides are TGCGCCAGCAGCTCGACTAGCGGCCAAGGTCGTGGCGAGCAGTACTTC. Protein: CASSSTSGQGRGEQYF.

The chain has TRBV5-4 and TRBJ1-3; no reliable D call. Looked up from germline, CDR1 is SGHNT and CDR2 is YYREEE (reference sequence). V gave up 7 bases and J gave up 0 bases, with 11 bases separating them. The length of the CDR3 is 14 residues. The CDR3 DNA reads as TGTGCCAGCCAGCGTGCCCGCTCTGGAAACACCATATATTTT. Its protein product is CASQRARSGNTIYF.

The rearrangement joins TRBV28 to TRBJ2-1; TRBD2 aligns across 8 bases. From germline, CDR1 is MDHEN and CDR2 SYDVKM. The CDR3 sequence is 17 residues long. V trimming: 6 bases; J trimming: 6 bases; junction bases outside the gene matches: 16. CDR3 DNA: TGTGCCAGCAGATCCGCCGCCGGGACTAGGACCCTCAATGAGCAGTTCTTC. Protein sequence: CASRSAAGTRTLNEQFF.

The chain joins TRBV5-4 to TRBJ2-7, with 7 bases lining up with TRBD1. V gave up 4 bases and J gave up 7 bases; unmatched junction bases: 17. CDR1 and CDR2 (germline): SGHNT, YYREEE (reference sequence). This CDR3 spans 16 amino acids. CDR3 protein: CASSNNRGRNNREQYF. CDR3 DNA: TGTGCCAGCAGCAATAATAGGGGGCGAAATAACCGGGAGCAGTACTTC.

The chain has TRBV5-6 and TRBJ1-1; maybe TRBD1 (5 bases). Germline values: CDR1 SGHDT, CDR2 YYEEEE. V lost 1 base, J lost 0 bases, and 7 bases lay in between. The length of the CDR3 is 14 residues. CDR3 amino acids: CASSLNRMNTEAFF. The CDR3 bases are TGTGCCAGCAGCTTGAACAGGATGAACACTGAAGCTTTCTTT.

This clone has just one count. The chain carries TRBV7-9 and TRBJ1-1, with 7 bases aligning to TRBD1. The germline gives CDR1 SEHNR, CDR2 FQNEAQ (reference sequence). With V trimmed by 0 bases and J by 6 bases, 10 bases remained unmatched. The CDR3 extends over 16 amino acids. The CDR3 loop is CASSLARGVTGPEAFF. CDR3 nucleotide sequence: TGTGCCAGCAGCTTAGCCAGGGGGGTTACGGGTCCTGAAGCTTTCTTT.

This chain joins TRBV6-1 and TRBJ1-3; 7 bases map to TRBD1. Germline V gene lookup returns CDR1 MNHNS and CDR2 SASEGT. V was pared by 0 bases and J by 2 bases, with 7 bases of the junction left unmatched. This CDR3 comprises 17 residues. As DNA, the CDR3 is TGTGCCAGCAGTGAAGCGGTTGAGGGGGCGCCTGGAAACACCATATATTTT. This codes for CASSEAVEGAPGNTIYF.

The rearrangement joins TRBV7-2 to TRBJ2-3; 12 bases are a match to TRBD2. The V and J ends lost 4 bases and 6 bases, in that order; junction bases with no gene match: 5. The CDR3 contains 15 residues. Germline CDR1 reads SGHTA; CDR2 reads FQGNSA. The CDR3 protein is CASSSTSGRVDTQYF. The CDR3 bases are TGTGCCAGCAGCTCGACTAGCGGGAGAGTGGATACGCAGTATTTT.

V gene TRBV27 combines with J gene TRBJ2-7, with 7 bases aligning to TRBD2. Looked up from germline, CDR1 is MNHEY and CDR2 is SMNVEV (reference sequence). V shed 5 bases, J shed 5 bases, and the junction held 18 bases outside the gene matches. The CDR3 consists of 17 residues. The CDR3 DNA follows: TGTGCCAGCAGTCCCCTCGGTAGGGCAGCGGGATTACACGAGCAGTACTTC. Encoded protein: CASSPLGRAAGLHEQYF.